This T cell receptor beta chain derives from a study of blood T cell repertoires in COVID-19. This clone was recorded only once. TCRdb's table, derived via immunoSEQ multiplex PCR, lists solely in-frame clones and lacks some. The sample lists some 280,000 clones, roughly nine tenths occurring once. CDR3 length: 17 amino acids. The germline gives CDR1 KGHSH, CDR2 LQKENI. V gave up 0 bases and J gave up 2 bases, with 17 bases separating them. The origin of this receptor is a woman between 35 and 50 years old who had recovered from COVID-19. The chain has TRBV18 and TRBJ2-7; weak D call: TRBD1 (6 bases). The sample taken for sequencing was peripheral blood. For the CDR3, the DNA is TGTGCCAGCTCACCACCGGGCTTGGAACAGGGTGCCTACGAGCAGTACTTC. It is translated as CASSPPGLEQGAYEQYF.